This TCR beta chain was obtained from a study of beta chain features in type 1 diabetes. The overall study: Over all samples combined, around 110 million sorted cells were examined.

Points on this clone: Antigen specificity is unknown.

Broader study findings: For Type 1 diabetes patients, all four CD4+ subsets carried TCRB CDR3s that were moderately but significantly shorter.

A single heparinised draw of roughly 0.11 L on average was taken per donor. The entirety of the isolated RNA underwent reverse transcription, so expressed TCRB transcripts were sequenced. Method: immunoSEQ multiplex PCR; TCRdb's copy keeps in-frame clones and lacks some. In the table there are fewer than 350,000 clones, 20% of which are singletons. The V end was cut by 1 base, the J end by 4 bases, with 10 bases between. The CDR3 length is 14 residues. In germline, CDR1 is KGHSH, CDR2 LQKENI. The clonotype was recovered from a woman aged 18-29 years in good health. This chain connects TRBV18 to TRBJ1-1, with D tentatively TRBD1 (5 bases). The sequencing input was naive CD4+ T cells from blood. The CDR3 DNA is TGTGCCAGCTCACCACAGGGGCATAGCACTGAAGCTTTCTTT. This gives the protein CASSPQGHSTEAFF.